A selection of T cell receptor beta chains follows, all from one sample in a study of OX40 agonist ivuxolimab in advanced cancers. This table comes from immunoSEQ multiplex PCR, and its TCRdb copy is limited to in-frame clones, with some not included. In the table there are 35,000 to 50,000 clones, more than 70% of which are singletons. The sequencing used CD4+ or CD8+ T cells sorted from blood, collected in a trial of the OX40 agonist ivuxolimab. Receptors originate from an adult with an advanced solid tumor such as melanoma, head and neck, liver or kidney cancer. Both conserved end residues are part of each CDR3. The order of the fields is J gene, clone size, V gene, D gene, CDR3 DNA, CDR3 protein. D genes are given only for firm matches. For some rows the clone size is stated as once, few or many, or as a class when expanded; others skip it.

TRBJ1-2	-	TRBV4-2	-	TGTGCCAGCAGCCCTAACAGACAAAGAGGGTATGGCTACACCTTC	CASSPNRQRGYGYTF
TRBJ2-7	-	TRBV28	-	TGTGCCAGCAGTTACGCATACGAGCAGTACTTC	CASSYAYEQYF
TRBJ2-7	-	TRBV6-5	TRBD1	TGTGCCAGCAGTTACCGGGACAGGGCCTACGAGCAGTACTTC	CASSYRDRAYEQYF
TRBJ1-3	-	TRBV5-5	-	TGTGCCAGCAGCTTGGAACAGACCTTCTCTGGAAACACCATATATTTT	CASSLEQTFSGNTIYF
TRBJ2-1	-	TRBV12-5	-	TGTGCTAGTGGTTTGAATCAGGCCACCTACAATGAGCAGTTCTTC	CASGLNQATYNEQFF
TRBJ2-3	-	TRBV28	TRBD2	TGTGCCAGCAGTTCCTCCGGACTAGCGGGAGTGTTAACAGATACGCAGTATTTT	CASSSSGLAGVLTDTQYF
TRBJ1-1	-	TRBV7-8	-	TGTGCCAGCAGCTTAGCCGGCAGAAGGGCTGAAGCTTTCTTT	CASSLAGRRAEAFF
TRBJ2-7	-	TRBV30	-	TGTGCCTGGAGAGACATGGGGAAAGTGGAGCAGTACTTC	CAWRDMGKVEQYF
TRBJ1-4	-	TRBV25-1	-	TGTGCCAGCAGTGACCCAGTGGCCACTAATGAAAAACTGTTTTTT	CASSDPVATNEKLFF
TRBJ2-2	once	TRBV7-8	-	TGTGCCAGCAGCACTACAGGACCCGGGGAGCTGTTTTTT	CASSTTGPGELFF
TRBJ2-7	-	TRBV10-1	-	TGCGCCTGCACTGTCTACTCCTACGAGCAGTACTTC	CACTVYSYEQYF
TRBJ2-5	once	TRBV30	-	TGTGCCTGGAGTGGGGGAGTCCAAGAGACCCAGTACTTC	CAWSGGVQETQYF
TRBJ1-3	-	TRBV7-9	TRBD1	TGTGCCAGCAGCTTAGGGACAGGGGCGAACACCATATATTTT	CASSLGTGANTIYF
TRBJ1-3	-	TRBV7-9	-	TGTGCCAGCAGCTTAGTTTCTGACACCATATATTTT	CASSLVSDTIYF
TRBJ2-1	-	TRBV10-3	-	TGTGCCATCCAGAACAGGGCTGAGCAGTTCTTC	CAIQNRAEQFF
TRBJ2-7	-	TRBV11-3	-	TGTGCCAGCAGCTTAGGGCCGGCGGGTTCCGAGCAGTACTTC	CASSLGPAGSEQYF
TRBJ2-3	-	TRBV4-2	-	TGTGCCAGCAGCCAACGACTAGGGACAGATACGCAGTATTTT	CASSQRLGTDTQYF
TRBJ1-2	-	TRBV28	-	TGTGCCAGCCAGAATAACTATGGCTACACCTTC	CASQNNYGYTF
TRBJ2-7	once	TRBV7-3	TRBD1	TGTGCCAGCAGCCGGACAGGGGGCGACGAGCAGTACTTC	CASSRTGGDEQYF